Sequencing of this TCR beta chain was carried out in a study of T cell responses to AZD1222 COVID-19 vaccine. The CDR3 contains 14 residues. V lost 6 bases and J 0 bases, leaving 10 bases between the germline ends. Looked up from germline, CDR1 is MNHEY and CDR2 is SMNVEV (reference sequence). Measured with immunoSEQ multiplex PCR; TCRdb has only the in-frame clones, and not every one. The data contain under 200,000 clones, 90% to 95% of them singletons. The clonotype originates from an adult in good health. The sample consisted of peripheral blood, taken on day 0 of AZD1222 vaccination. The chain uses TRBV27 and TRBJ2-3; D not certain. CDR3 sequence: CASRRNPSTDTQYF. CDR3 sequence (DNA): TGTGCCAGCAGGCGGAACCCTAGCACAGATACGCAGTATTTT.